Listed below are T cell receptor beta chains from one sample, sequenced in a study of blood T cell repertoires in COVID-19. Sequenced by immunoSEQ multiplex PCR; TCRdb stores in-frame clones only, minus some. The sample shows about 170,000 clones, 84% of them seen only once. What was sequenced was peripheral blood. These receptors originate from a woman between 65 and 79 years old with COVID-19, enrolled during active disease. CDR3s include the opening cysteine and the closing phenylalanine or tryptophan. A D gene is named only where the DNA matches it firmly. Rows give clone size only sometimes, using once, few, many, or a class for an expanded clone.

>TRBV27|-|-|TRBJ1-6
CASSFSAYNSPLHF
TGTGCCAGCAGTTTCAGCGCCTATAATTCACCCCTCCACTTT
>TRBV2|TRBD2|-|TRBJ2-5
CASSVWSSGGAHQETQYF
TGTGCCAGCAGTGTTTGGTCTAGCGGGGGGGCTCATCAAGAGACCCAGTACTTC
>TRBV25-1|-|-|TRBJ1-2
CASSEQWGGGYTF
TGTGCCAGCAGTGAACAATGGGGGGGTGGCTACACCTTC
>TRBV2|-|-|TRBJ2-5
CASNARNRETQYF
TGTGCCAGCAACGCCAGGAACCGGGAGACCCAGTACTTC
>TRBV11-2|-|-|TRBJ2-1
CASSLDLSSYNEQFF
TGTGCCAGCAGCTTAGACCTGAGCTCCTACAATGAGCAGTTCTTC
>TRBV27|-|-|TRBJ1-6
CASSLSLQGNSPLHF
TGTGCCAGCAGTTTATCGTTACAGGGAAATTCACCCCTCCACTTT
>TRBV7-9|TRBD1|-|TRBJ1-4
CASSAGGQALPTNEKLFF
TGTGCCAGCAGCGCCGGGGGACAGGCGCTTCCAACTAATGAAAAACTGTTTTTT
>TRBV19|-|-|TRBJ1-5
CASSIDAGTHNQPQHF
TGTGCCAGTAGTATAGATGCGGGGACCCACAATCAGCCCCAGCATTTT
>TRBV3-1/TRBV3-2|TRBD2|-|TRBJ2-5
CASSQPQSGTSGRYETQYF
TGTGCCAGCAGCCAACCCCAGTCGGGGACTAGCGGGAGATACGAGACCCAGTACTTC
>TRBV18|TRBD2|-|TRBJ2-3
CASSPPAGGSTDTQYF
TGTGCCAGCTCACCCCCTGCGGGGGGCTCCACAGATACGCAGTATTTT
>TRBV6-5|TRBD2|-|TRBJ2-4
CTSSLRGGGDIQYF
TGTACCAGCAGCCTCCGGGGGGGAGGTGACATTCAGTACTTC
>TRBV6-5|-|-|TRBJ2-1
CASSKWGGVYNEQFF
TGTGCCAGCAGCAAGTGGGGCGGGGTGTACAATGAGCAGTTCTTC
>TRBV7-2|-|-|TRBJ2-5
CASSTSQGGRGETQYF
TGTGCCAGCAGCACCTCACAGGGTGGTAGAGGGGAGACCCAGTACTTC
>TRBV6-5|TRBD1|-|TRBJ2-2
CASRDRGLNTGELFF
TGTGCCAGCCGGGACAGGGGGTTGAACACCGGGGAGCTGTTTTTT
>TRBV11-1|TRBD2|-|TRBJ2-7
CASSQGLAERYEQYF
TGTGCCAGCAGCCAGGGACTAGCGGAGAGGTACGAGCAGTACTTC
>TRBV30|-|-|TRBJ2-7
CAWSDLREQYF
TGTGCCTGGAGTGATCTTCGCGAGCAGTACTTC
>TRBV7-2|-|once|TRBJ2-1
CASSLELGTSNEQFF
TGTGCCAGCAGCTTAGAACTCGGGACTTCTAATGAGCAGTTCTTC
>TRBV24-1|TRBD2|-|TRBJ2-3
CAASTSGTDTQYF
TGTGCCGCCTCGACTAGCGGCACAGATACGCAGTATTTT
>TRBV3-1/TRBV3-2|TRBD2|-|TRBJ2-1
CASGRLAAQFF
TGTGCCAGCGGTAGACTAGCGGCGCAGTTCTTC
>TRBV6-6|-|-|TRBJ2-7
CASTQTGLGEQYF
TGTGCCAGCACTCAGACAGGTTTAGGGGAGCAGTACTTC
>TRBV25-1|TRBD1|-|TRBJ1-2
CASRGGWDRGLWTF
TGTGCCAGCCGGGGGGGATGGGACAGGGGGCTGTGGACCTTC
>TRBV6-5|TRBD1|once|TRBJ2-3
CASSPPGQLTDTQYF
TGTGCCAGCAGTCCTCCGGGACAGCTCACAGATACGCAGTATTTT
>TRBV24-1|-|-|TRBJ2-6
CATSDSGFGANVLTF
TGTGCCACCAGTGATTCGGGGTTTGGGGCCAACGTCCTGACTTTC
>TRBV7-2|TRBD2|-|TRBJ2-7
CASSPSGRSLAEQYF
TGTGCCAGCAGCCCGAGCGGGAGGTCGCTAGCCGAGCAGTACTTC
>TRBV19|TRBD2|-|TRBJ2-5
CASKSKREGPETQYF
TGTGCCAGTAAATCGAAGCGGGAGGGCCCGGAGACCCAGTACTTC
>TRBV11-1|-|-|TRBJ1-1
CASSRNRLLNTEAFF
TGTGCCAGCAGCCGCAATCGACTGTTAAACACTGAAGCTTTCTTT